This TCR beta chain stems from a study of multiple sclerosis patients with progressive multifocal leukoencephalopathy. Documented time point: before natalizumab initiation. T0 refers to blood drawn before natalizumab was first infused. The V and J ends lost 0 bases and 0 bases, in that order; junction bases with no gene match: 2. CDR1 and CDR2 from the germline V gene are MDHEN and SYDVKM. This CDR3 has 17 residues. Produced via immunoSEQ multiplex PCR; TCRdb's table is partial and in-frame only. Of about 28,000 clones in the sample, approximately 90% were seen once. The rearrangement uses TRBV28 and TRBJ2-3, with 11 bases that match TRBD2. This sequence originates from a human donor with multiple sclerosis. The specimen sequenced was PBMCs. CDR3 DNA: TGTGCCAGCAGTTTATGGGCTAGCGGGGGGAGCACAGATACGCAGTATTTT. This translates into CASSLWASGGSTDTQYF.